These 29 T cell receptor beta chains originate from one sample sequenced in a study of shared clonotypes between healthy human individuals. The data were produced by immunoSEQ multiplex PCR, yet TCRdb's version contains in-frame clones alone and is incomplete. This table holds 2 million to 2.5 million clones, roughly 93% found once. Material: naive CD4+ T cells from PBMCs. As to subset: CD45RA+ positively selected. The receptors were sampled from a man aged 18 to 30 in good health. Some clones in this sample may be carry-over from other donors' samples.

Comments on this clone: Different DNA sequences within this sample yield the same CDR3. V gene TRBV18 combines with J gene TRBJ2-7; TRBD1 aligns across 7 bases. The CDR3 runs to 14 residues. The V and J ends lost 3 bases and 2 bases, in that order; junction bases with no gene match: 4. CDR1 is KGHSH and CDR2 is LQKENI in the germline V gene. Written as DNA, the CDR3 is TGTGCCAGCTCACCTAGGGACAGAGCCTACGAGCAGTACTTC. It codes for CASSPRDRAYEQYF. Drawing the rest from reference TRBV18 and TRBJ2-7, the complete variable domain is NAGVMQNPRHLVRRRGQEARLRCSPMKGHSHVYWYRQLPEEGLKFMVYLQKENIIDESGMPKERFSAEFPKEGPSILRIQQVVRGDSAAYFCASSPRDRAYEQYFGPGTRLTVT.

This rearrangement joins TRBV9 to TRBJ2-3; tentatively, D is TRBD2 (6 bases). V was clipped by 0 bases and J by 7 bases, with 15 bases between them. The germline V gene encodes CDR1 SGDLS and CDR2 YYNGEE. The CDR3 loop spans 15 amino acids. CDR3 DNA: TGTGCCAGCAGCGTAGGGGACGAAGGGGACTATACGCAGTATTTT. Translation: CASSVGDEGDYTQYF.

The rearrangement uses TRBV5-1 and TRBJ2-3; a possible D gene is TRBD2 (5 bases). Germline loops: CDR1 SGHRS, CDR2 YFSETQ. V dropped 0 bases and J dropped 7 bases, with 15 bases sitting between them. The CDR3 is 15 residues long. The CDR3 loop is CASSLAGAEANTQYF. Here the CDR3 DNA reads TGCGCCAGCAGCTTGGCCGGAGCGGAAGCCAATACGCAGTATTTT. The full variable domain, completed using reference TRBV5-1 and TRBJ2-3, is KAGVTQTPRYLIKTRGQQVTLSCSPISGHRSVSWYQQTPGQGLQFLFEYFSETQRNKGNFPGRFSGRQFSNSRSEMNVSTLELGDSALYLCASSLAGAEANTQYFGPGTRLTVL.

The chain uses TRBV19 and TRBJ2-3, with D unclear. The CDR3 consists of 14 residues. The V end was cut by 4 bases, the J end by 1 base, with 9 bases between. Germline CDR1 is LNHDA and CDR2 is SQIVND (reference sequence). The CDR3 spells CASSTQLGTDTQYF. CDR3 coding DNA: TGTGCCAGTAGTACCCAGTTAGGCACAGATACGCAGTATTTT.

The chain couples TRBV11-2 to TRBJ2-1; D not resolved. The CDR3 contains 11 residues. The germline V gene has CDR1 SGHAT and CDR2 FQNNGV. Trimming pared 1 base from V and 10 bases from J, leaving 5 bases between. CDR3 bases: TGTGCCAGCAGCTTAGTCTTGGAGCAGTTCTTC. Protein product: CASSLVLEQFF.

V gene TRBV7-3 combines with J gene TRBJ2-5, with D tentatively TRBD1 or TRBD2 (6 bases each). This CDR3 comprises 19 residues. Germline V gene data show CDR1 as SGHTA and CDR2 as FQGTGA. V was pared by 0 bases and J by 2 bases, with 22 bases between. The CDR3 DNA is TGTGCCAGCAGCTTAACGGGGGCGGGAAGCAGTCGGAGTCAAGAGACCCAGTACTTC. It is translated as CASSLTGAGSSRSQETQYF. Full variable domain (remainder filled in from reference TRBV7-3 and TRBJ2-5): GAGVSQTPSNKVTEKGKYVELRCDPISGHTALYWYRQSLGQGPEFLIYFQGTGAADDSGLPNDRFFAVRPEGSVSTLKIQRTERGDSAVYLCASSLTGAGSSRSQETQYFGPGTRLLVL.

The chain is built from TRBV7-2 and TRBJ2-7, with TRBD2 as a possible D gene (5 bases). Deletions cut 3 bases from V and 0 bases from J, with 18 bases between. The length of the CDR3 is 17 residues. Germline CDR1 and CDR2: SGHTA and FQGNSA. The CDR3 nucleotides are TGTGCCAGCAGCTTTGGCCGGAGCGGCAGCCACTCCTACGAGCAGTACTTC. Translating gives CASSFGRSGSHSYEQYF. Full variable domain (rest looked up from reference TRBV7-2 and TRBJ2-7): GAGVSQSPSNKVTEKGKDVELRCDPISGHTALYWYRQSLGQGLEFLIYFQGNSAPDKSGLPSDRFSAERTGGSVSTLTIQRTQQEDSAVYLCASSFGRSGSHSYEQYFGPGTRLTVT.

The chain is built from TRBV4-1 and TRBJ1-2, with TRBD1 as a possible D gene (6 bases). The germline gives CDR1 MGHRA, CDR2 YSYEKL. The CDR3 is 14 amino acids. With 4 bases removed from V and 4 bases from J, the gap between germline ends came to 13 bases. CDR3 DNA: TGCGCCAGCAGCCGGGACAATAACTTCTATGGCTACACCTTC. This encodes CASSRDNNFYGYTF.

The chain carries TRBV5-1 and TRBJ2-5; unclear D gene. The CDR3 runs to 15 residues. Trimming removed 0 bases at V and 0 bases at J, with 9 bases between. Germline values: CDR1 SGHRS, CDR2 YFSETQ. The CDR3 protein is CASSLGSADQETQYF. The CDR3 bases are TGCGCCAGCAGCTTGGGGTCGGCGGACCAAGAGACCCAGTACTTC.

The gene calls are TRBV5-6 and TRBJ1-1; possible D gene TRBD1, 5 bases. The CDR3 is 15 amino acids. The V end lost 0 bases, the J end lost 1 base, and 10 bases lay between the germline ends. Germline CDR1 reads SGHDT; CDR2 reads YYEEEE. CDR3 sequence reads: CASSLGRQPNTEAFF. The CDR3 bases are TGTGCCAGCAGCTTGGGGCGACAGCCGAACACTGAAGCTTTCTTT.

V gene TRBV18 combines with J gene TRBJ1-3; no reliable D call. Deletions cut 1 base from V and 0 bases from J, with 7 bases between. This CDR3 is 15 amino acids long. Germline CDR1 is KGHSH and CDR2 is LQKENI. CDR3 sequence reads: CASSPQASSGNTIYF. The CDR3, as DNA: TGTGCCAGCTCACCACAGGCATCCTCTGGAAACACCATATATTTT.

The chain uses TRBV29-1 and TRBJ2-7; a possible D gene is TRBD2 (5 bases). The CDR3 is 14 amino acids. Trimming removed 5 bases at V and 1 base at J, with 15 bases between. The V gene's germline CDR1 is SQVTM and CDR2 ANQGSEA. The CDR3 here is CSVLVSGISYEQYF. Here the CDR3 DNA reads TGCAGCGTTTTGGTGTCGGGAATTTCCTACGAGCAGTACTTC.

This clone showed up just once. J is TRBJ2-5 and V is TRBV10-3, with 12 bases matching TRBD2. The CDR3 runs 15 residues. V lost 3 bases, J lost 5 bases, and 4 bases stayed unmatched. Germline V gives CDR1 ENHRY, CDR2 SYGVKD. The CDR3 DNA is TGTGCCATCAGTGACTCTCTAGCGGGAGGGGAGACCCAGTACTTC. This translates into CAISDSLAGGETQYF.

V is TRBV7-9 and J is TRBJ2-3, with D perhaps TRBD1 or TRBD2 (6 bases each). Germline CDR1 SEHNR, CDR2 FQNEAQ (reference sequence). The CDR3 runs 16 residues. With 5 bases removed from V and 6 bases from J, the gap between germline ends came to 21 bases. The CDR3 loop is CASSAGPALGGDTQYF. In DNA form, the CDR3 reads TGTGCCAGCAGCGCGGGGCCAGCTCTAGGGGGGGATACGCAGTATTTT.

Here the CDR3 DNA reads TGTGCCAGCAGTTCCTTGACTAGCGGGAGGGCCTTGGATACGCAGTATTTT. Translated, it gives CASSSLTSGRALDTQYF. This rearrangement joins TRBV27 to TRBJ2-3, with 14 bases fitting TRBD2. The CDR3 runs to 17 residues. Germline assignment: CDR1 MNHEY and CDR2 SMNVEV (reference sequence). V lost 4 bases to trimming and J lost 6 bases; unmatched junction nucleotides: 9.

The V call is TRBV7-6, the J call TRBJ2-3; the match to TRBD1 covers 7 bases. J was trimmed by 6 bases and V by 1 base; bases with no gene match: 4. The CDR3 length is 14 residues. Germline CDR1 reads SGHVS; CDR2 reads FNYEAQ. The CDR3 sequence: CASSLGTGDDTQYF. DNA of the CDR3: TGTGCCAGCAGCTTAGGTACAGGGGACGATACGCAGTATTTT.

The rearrangement links TRBV28 to TRBJ1-2; D gene ambiguous. The length of the CDR3 is 13 residues. Trimming took off 2 bases at V and 3 bases at J, with 7 bases between the two ends. CDR1 and CDR2 from the germline V gene are MDHEN and SYDVKM. In DNA, the CDR3 is TGTGCCAGCAGTTTAGCGGAATACTATGGCTACACCTTC. This codes for CASSLAEYYGYTF.

The chain uses TRBV7-9 and TRBJ1-5; the D gene is possibly TRBD1 (6 bases). CDR1 is SEHNR and CDR2 is FQNEAQ in the germline V gene (reference sequence). CDR3 length: 16 amino acids. V was clipped by 1 base and J by 5 bases, with 15 bases between them. In nucleotides, the CDR3 is TGTGCCAGCAGCTTAGAGGTGGGGGGGGCACATCAGCCCCAGCATTTT. The encoded protein is CASSLEVGGAHQPQHF.

This chain joins TRBV7-2 and TRBJ2-5; D gene uncertain. The CDR3 spans 11 residues. Trimming removed 5 bases at V and 5 bases at J, with 6 bases between. Germline CDR1 and CDR2: SGHTA and FQGNSA. CDR3 bases: TGTGCCAGCAGCCCCTCGGAGACCCAGTACTTC. Encoded protein: CASSPSETQYF.

This clone was seen only once. This chain links TRBV7-9 with TRBJ1-1; D gene uncertain. The CDR3 length is 13 residues. Germline values: CDR1 SEHNR, CDR2 FQNEAQ (reference sequence). V was pared by 3 bases and J by 5 bases, with 10 bases between. This CDR3 is CASSLVGSTEAFF. The CDR3 coding sequence is TGTGCCAGCAGCTTGGTAGGGTCGACTGAAGCTTTCTTT.

This clone was seen once. The sample contains more than one DNA sequence encoding this CDR3. The chain carries TRBV6-5 and TRBJ2-5; D is undetermined. There are 12 residues in the CDR3. V was pared by 0 bases and J by 3 bases, with 2 bases between. Germline values: CDR1 MNHEY, CDR2 SVGAGI. The chain's CDR3 is CASSYSKETQYF. The CDR3 region has the DNA TGTGCCAGCAGTTACTCTAAAGAGACCCAGTACTTC.

The chain employs TRBV10-3 and TRBJ2-5; TRBD1 might be the D (6 bases). Looked up from germline, CDR1 is ENHRY and CDR2 is SYGVKD. This CDR3 contains 14 residues. Trimming removed 0 bases from V and 7 bases from J, with 12 bases in between. In nucleotides, the CDR3 is TGTGCCATCAGTGAGTCTAGGACAGCGTGGACCCAGTACTTC. It yields the protein CAISESRTAWTQYF.

Of note for this clone: Other DNA sequences of this sample code for an identical CDR3. The chain has TRBV4-3 and TRBJ2-7; D might be TRBD2 (5 bases). CDR3 length: 15 amino acids. The germline gives CDR1 LGHNA, CDR2 YSLEER. V was clipped by 0 bases and J by 3 bases, with 12 bases between them. The CDR3 DNA is TGCGCCAGCAGCCAAGATTGGAGAGGGATCTACGAGCAGTACTTC. Translation gives CASSQDWRGIYEQYF.

The chain combines TRBV5-1 with TRBJ2-1, with 8 bases matching TRBD2. CDR1 and CDR2 from the germline V gene are SGHRS and YFSETQ. There are 17 residues in the CDR3. V lost 0 bases to trimming and J lost 4 bases; unmatched junction nucleotides: 9. Here the CDR3 reads CASSLVREARTYNEQFF. The CDR3 DNA sequence: TGCGCCAGCAGCTTGGTGCGGGAGGCAAGAACATACAATGAGCAGTTCTTC. The full variable domain, rest sourced from reference TRBV5-1 and TRBJ2-1, is KAGVTQTPRYLIKTRGQQVTLSCSPISGHRSVSWYQQTPGQGLQFLFEYFSETQRNKGNFPGRFSGRQFSNSRSEMNVSTLELGDSALYLCASSLVREARTYNEQFFGPGTRLTVL.

The rearrangement joins TRBV7-3 to TRBJ2-1; the D is unclear. Germline V lookup: CDR1 SGHTA, CDR2 FQGTGA. Trimming left V 5 bases short and J 2 bases short, with 16 bases between. The CDR3 is 16 residues long. In DNA form, the CDR3 reads TGTGCCAGCAGCCATTTTCAGGCGTTGACCTACAATGAGCAGTTCTTC. It encodes CASSHFQALTYNEQFF.

The chain employs TRBV7-3 and TRBJ2-2; the D gene is possibly TRBD2 (6 bases). The CDR3 totals 15 residues. Germline V CDR1 and CDR2: SGHTA, FQGTGA. The ends were cut back, 3 bases at V and 5 bases at J, with 13 bases in the middle. CDR3: CASSFQGAGTGELFF. The CDR3 region has the DNA TGTGCCAGCAGCTTTCAAGGGGCGGGGACCGGGGAGCTGTTTTTT.

V gene TRBV27 combines with J gene TRBJ1-1; perhaps TRBD1 as D (6 bases). The CDR3 has 13 amino acids. Germline V gives CDR1 MNHEY, CDR2 SMNVEV (reference sequence). V lost 3 bases to trimming and J lost 4 bases, with 9 bases between them. CDR3 sequence (DNA): TGTGCCAGCAGTTTCCAGGGGATCACTGAAGCTTTCTTT. Residues: CASSFQGITEAFF.

The chain couples TRBV5-8 to TRBJ2-7; 8 nucleotides align to TRBD2. CDR1 and CDR2 from the germline V gene are SGHTS and YDEGEE. Unmatched junction bases numbered 8, after V lost 2 bases and J lost 7 bases. This CDR3 contains 14 residues. CDR3 amino acids: CASSLAAGVGEQYF. CDR3 DNA sequence: TGTGCCAGCAGCTTAGCAGCGGGAGTTGGGGAGCAGTACTTC.

Concerning this clone: Without the conserved terminal phenylalanine or tryptophan, this CDR3 likely stems from a read error. No DNA is shown, since the ends of the CDR3 on it are uncertain; the CDR3 is the one TCRdb lists. The chain recombines TRBV21-1 with TRBJ2-7. TRBV21-1 is given as a pseudogene. The CDR3 region is 12 residues in length, termini included. The CDR3 loop reads CASSKGTVTSMS.